The 2 T cell receptor beta chains reported below all come from one sample, sequenced in a study of glioma-infiltrating T cells. Amplification of TCR alpha and beta CDR3 regions from RNA used iRepertoire nested multiplex PCR. Using its own MiXCR run on the multiplex PCR reads, TCRdb lists one record per CDR3 protein. The table records about 190,000 distinct CDR3 sequences, around 30% of them present only once. The sample consisted of glioma tissue, nonneoplastic brain tissue, or PBMCs (not recorded which). These receptors were taken from a human donor with low-grade glioma or glioblastoma, undergoing nonglioma brain surgery, or in good health (not recorded which).

This clonotype was seen many times. The DNA of the CDR3 is TGTGCCAGCAGCTTACAATCGGGGGGTACGGAGACCCAGTACTTC. As protein: CASSLQSGGTETQYF. The chain joins TRBV7-9 to TRBJ2-5; TRBD2 aligns across 7 bases. The CDR3 is 15 residues long. J was trimmed by 5 bases and V by 2 bases; bases with no gene match: 8. CDR1 and CDR2 from the germline V gene are SEHNR and FQNEAQ (reference sequence).

This clonotype was seen ten or more times. The genes are TRBV7-6 and TRBJ2-3; D is uncertain. V was trimmed by 3 bases and J by 5 bases, leaving 12 bases between them. The CDR3 totals 14 residues. Germline V lookup: CDR1 SGHVS, CDR2 FNYEAQ. The CDR3 protein is CASSLSLKEDTQYF. CDR3 in DNA: TGTGCCAGCAGCTTGAGCCTCAAGGAAGATACGCAGTATTTT.